Given below is one TCR beta chain in context. Its target is not known. This CDR3 comprises 14 residues. Germline V gene sequence: CDR1 SQVTM, CDR2 ANQGSEA. The junction had 12 bases not matched to a gene; V was cut back by 4 bases and J by 6 bases. This entry is derived from a study of regulatory T cells in long-lasting Graves disease. Sample time point: newly diagnosed GD, antithyroid drugs for less than 3 months. From RNA extracted from PBMCs, the TCR library was made. Enrollment of patients was through an endocrinology department in Xi'an, China. Study observations and caveats: Reduced TCR diversity was observed in persistent Graves' patients versus newly diagnosed patients.

Building the TCR beta libraries relied on iRepertoire HTBI primers, and CDR3 regions underwent Arm-PCR. TCRdb used MiXCR to reprocess the multiplex PCR reads, holding one entry per CDR3 protein. The table records hundreds of thousands of distinct CDR3 sequences, 16% of them present only once. In addition, the sample was reused for a study of T cells in Graves' hyperthyroidism and ophthalmopathy. In that study: For ophthalmopathy, model prediction preceded onset by a median about 6 months.

The sample in question was peripheral blood mononuclear cells (PBMCs), obtained at new diagnosis, from a patient treated with antithyroid drugs. The J gene is TRBJ2-7, the V gene TRBV29-1; TRBD2 matches 7 bases. The receptor's source is a woman under 40 with Graves disease. The CDR3 DNA sequence: TGCAGCGTTGGGGTTGCGGGGGATCGGGTCGAGCAGTACTTC. It yields the protein CSVGVAGDRVEQYF.